This TCR beta chain was recovered during a study of T cell repertoires in cytomegalovirus infection. Study-wide points: Public TCR beta family frequency separated CMV-and-HLA carriers, including in an independent cohort.

This clonotype was seen many times. Its antigen is unknown. Germline V gives CDR1 SGHTA, CDR2 FQGTGA. Trimming took off 1 base at V and 6 bases at J, with 18 bases between the two ends. CDR3 length: 16 amino acids. TCRdb used MiXCR to reprocess the reads, holding one entry per CDR3 protein. Here the sample spans 500,000 or so distinct CDR3 sequences, about 17% being singletons. The clonotype originates from a human donor in good health (CMV status not recorded). Some clones in this sample may be carry-over from other donors' samples. Sequences were obtained from CD8+ T cells from PBMCs. V and J are TRBV7-3 and TRBJ1-2; D perhaps matches TRBD1 (5 bases). CDR3 sequence (DNA): TGTGCCAGCAGCTTAAACCAAAACTCGGGACCCCATGGCTACACCTTC. It is translated as CASSLNQNSGPHGYTF.